The 26 T cell receptor beta chains below were found in one sample sequenced in a study of regulatory T cells in long-lasting Graves disease (dated by TCRdb to about 2021). The sample's time point, from its label and the paper: persistent/refractory GD, antithyroid drugs over 5 years with positive TRAb. For both TCR sequencing and RNA sequencing, RNA was extracted from PBMCs using TRIzol. Libraries were prepared through multiplex PCR. The listed sequencing device is Illumina HiSeq 4000. To build TCR beta libraries, CDR3 regions were amplified by Arm-PCR using iRepertoire HTBI primers. TCRdb passed the public sequencing reads through fastp at Q25 and MiXCR, retaining productive beta sequences. Identical CDR3 proteins give one entry, which carries the most common genes and DNA. A total of about 460,000 distinct CDR3 sequences appear in this sample, 22% of them only once. Of the sample, about an eighth is held by the ten largest clones.

The sample here was peripheral blood mononuclear cells (PBMCs), taken when the disease was refractory, from a patient treated with antithyroid drugs. Source of these receptors: a female donor with Graves disease.

This clonotype is a singleton in its sample. This chain uses TRBV27 with TRBJ1-5; TRBD1 matches at 7 bases. This CDR3 has 14 amino acids. Trimming at V came to 6 bases and at J to 4 bases, leaving 6 bases not matched to a gene. The germline gives CDR1 MNHEY, CDR2 SMNVEV (reference sequence). Here the CDR3 reads CASSRQGRNQPQHF. As DNA, the CDR3 is TGTGCCAGCAGCAGACAGGGAAGGAATCAGCCCCAGCATTTT.

The V gene is TRBV3-1, the J gene TRBJ2-3; the match to TRBD2 covers 10 bases. Germline CDR1 LGHDT, CDR2 YNNKEL (reference sequence). The CDR3 is made up of 16 amino acids. Trimming took 4 bases from V and 1 from J; bases not matched to a gene: 5. The CDR3 protein is CASSRRTSGGTDTQYF. CDR3 nucleotide sequence: TGTGCCAGCAGCCGCCGGACTAGCGGCGGCACAGATACGCAGTATTTT.

This clonotype came up many times. The genes are TRBV3-1 and TRBJ1-4; D gene uncertain. The germline V gene encodes CDR1 LGHDT and CDR2 YNNKEL (reference sequence). The length of the CDR3 is 14 residues. The V and J ends lost 6 bases and 5 bases respectively, with 13 bases between them. The CDR3 spells CASREGPRNEKLFF. The CDR3 bases are TGTGCCAGCAGGGAAGGGCCTCGGAATGAAAAACTGTTTTTT.

For this clonotype: A read error may explain this, as a much larger clone is one base away. The genes are TRBV5-5 and TRBJ2-5; D is unresolved. The CDR3 runs 14 residues. Germline CDR1 SGHKS, CDR2 YYEKEE (reference sequence). V lost 0 bases, J lost 1 base, and 7 bases lay in between. The CDR3 protein is CASSLVQSQETQYF. The CDR3 DNA is TGTGCCAGCAGCTTGGTCCAATCCCAAGAGACCCAGTACTTC.

This clonotype was counted a few times. This sequence may be a read error, since a much larger clone differs from it by one base. V is TRBV2 and J is TRBJ2-3; 7 nucleotides agree with TRBD2. The ends lost 7 bases at V and 0 bases at J; junction bases unmatched: 13. This CDR3 has 17 residues. Germline V gene data show CDR1 as SNHLY and CDR2 as FYNNEI. The CDR3 loop is CASKPLGGRESTDTQYF. CDR3 DNA sequence: TGTGCCAGCAAACCCTTGGGTGGGCGGGAGAGCACAGATACGCAGTATTTT.

J is TRBJ2-5 and V is TRBV7-3, with D perhaps TRBD1 or TRBD2 (5 bases each). Germline V gene lookup returns CDR1 SGHTA and CDR2 FQGTGA. V lost 5 bases and J 1 base, leaving 14 bases between the germline ends. This CDR3 has 15 residues. CDR3: CASSLDPGPQETQYF. The CDR3 bases are TGTGCCAGCAGCCTCGACCCGGGACCCCAAGAGACCCAGTACTTC.

In this sample, this clonotype turned up a few times. V gene TRBV9 combines with J gene TRBJ1-1; weak D call: TRBD1 (5 bases). The V gene lost 2 bases and the J gene lost 6 bases, with 14 bases spanning the gap. Germline V gene sequence: CDR1 SGDLS, CDR2 YYNGEE. The CDR3 runs 14 residues. The CDR3 protein is CASSVGQFTPEAFF. In DNA form, the CDR3 reads TGTGCCAGCAGCGTCGGACAATTTACCCCTGAAGCTTTCTTT.

This sequence joins TRBV29-1 and TRBJ1-3; D gene unclear. V was clipped by 7 bases and J by 1 base, with 11 bases between them. This CDR3 contains 13 residues. Looked up from germline, CDR1 is SQVTM and CDR2 is ANQGSEA. The CDR3 DNA sequence: TGCAGCGCATCCGCCGGGTCTGGAAACACCATATATTTT. It is translated as CSASAGSGNTIYF.

This clonotype appeared a few times. The V and J genes are TRBV11-1 and TRBJ2-1; D unclear. Trimming stripped 5 bases from V and 3 bases from J, with 11 bases between. The CDR3 extends over 14 amino acids. The germline V gene has CDR1 SGHAT and CDR2 FQDESV (reference sequence). The CDR3 region has the DNA TGTGCCAGCAGCCCCTCTCGGAACTACAATGAGCAGTTCTTC. Amino acid sequence: CASSPSRNYNEQFF.

As regards this clonotype: One base away lies a much larger clone, so this may be a sequencing read error. V usage is TRBV10-3 and J usage is TRBJ1-2; D is unclear. The CDR3 has 13 residues. Germline loops: CDR1 ENHRY, CDR2 SYGVKD. CDR3 residues: CAISHNLNYDYTF. The CDR3 region has the DNA TGTGCCATCAGTCATAATTTGAACTATGACTACACCTTC.

This clonotype came up a few times. The chain is built from TRBV7-3 and TRBJ2-2; possible D gene TRBD2, 5 bases. CDR1 SGHTA and CDR2 FQGTGA come from the germline V gene. Deletions cut 5 bases from V and 7 bases from J, with 14 bases between. The CDR3 covers 14 residues. Here the CDR3 reads CASSLPEGDGELFF. For the CDR3, the DNA is TGTGCCAGCAGCCTCCCCGAGGGTGACGGGGAGCTGTTTTTT.

This clonotype was observed many times. This chain links TRBV3-1 with TRBJ2-7; no firm D call. Trimming stripped 5 bases from V and 2 bases from J, with 10 bases between. Germline CDR1 is LGHDT and CDR2 is YNNKEL (reference sequence). This CDR3 spans 13 amino acids. The CDR3 protein is CASSYSLTYEQYF. The CDR3, as DNA: TGTGCCAGCAGCTACAGTCTTACCTACGAGCAGTACTTC.

At least ten counts were recorded for this clonotype. The chain recombines TRBV12-3 or TRBV12-4 with TRBJ2-7; 7 bases fit TRBD1. V lost 2 bases to trimming and J lost 5 bases; unmatched junction nucleotides: 3. The CDR3 runs to 13 residues. The CDR3 spells CASSLRGPNEQYF. In DNA form, the CDR3 reads TGTGCCAGCAGTTTAAGGGGGCCGAACGAGCAGTACTTC.

At least ten counts were recorded for this clonotype. The chain joins TRBV2 to TRBJ1-1; no clear D. V was shortened by 1 base and J by 4 bases, with 10 bases between the two germline ends. The CDR3 is made up of 14 amino acids. Germline CDR1 and CDR2: SNHLY and FYNNEI. CDR3 protein: CASSEVELGTEAFF. CDR3 in DNA: TGTGCCAGCAGTGAAGTGGAGTTGGGCACTGAAGCTTTCTTT.

This clonotype was counted many times. The rearrangement joins TRBV6-5 to TRBJ2-4, with D unresolved. Germline assignment: CDR1 MNHEY and CDR2 SVGAGI. V lost 2 bases and J 3 bases, leaving 17 bases between the germline ends. The CDR3 extends over 17 amino acids. The CDR3 loop reads CASSYGSSAYGKNIQYF. The CDR3 DNA follows: TGTGCCAGCAGTTACGGTTCGTCGGCCTATGGCAAAAACATTCAGTACTTC.

This clonotype was picked up a small number of times. The chain uses TRBV6-2 or TRBV6-3 and TRBJ1-1; no clear D. CDR1 is MNHEY and CDR2 is SVGEGT in the germline V gene. Trimming cost V 6 bases and J 5 bases, with 16 bases left between them. The CDR3 length is 14 residues. CDR3 bases: TGTGCCAGCAGCTCCAGGCCCGAGGAAACTGAAGCTTTCTTT. Translated: CASSSRPEETEAFF.

This clonotype was seen at least ten times. The rearrangement links TRBV20-1 to TRBJ2-7, with D possibly matching TRBD1 (6 bases). Germline CDR1 and CDR2: DFQATT and SNEGSKA (reference sequence). V gave up 6 bases and J gave up 1 base, with 19 bases separating them. This CDR3 has 15 residues. CDR3 sequence: CSAPRGGSGSYEQYF. CDR3 sequence (DNA): TGCAGTGCCCCCAGGGGTGGGAGTGGGTCCTACGAGCAGTACTTC.

About this clonotype itself: One end of the junction varies from germline; a read error may be responsible. The chain uses TRBV6-1 and TRBJ1-5; 9 nucleotides align to TRBD1. In germline, CDR1 is MNHNS, CDR2 SASEGT. The CDR3 is 20 residues long. The CDR3 DNA reads as TGTACCAGCAGCCCTGACAGGGGGACACCGCCAAATCAATACAATCAGCCCCAGCATTTT. As protein: CTSSPDRGTPPNQYNQPQHF.

This clonotype was found a few times. The genes are TRBV20-1 and TRBJ2-5; D might be TRBD2 (6 bases). The CDR3 contains 16 residues. Germline V CDR1 and CDR2: DFQATT, SNEGSKA (reference sequence). Trimming stripped 0 bases from V and 0 bases from J, with 14 bases between. The chain's CDR3 is CSAREYGEAHQETQYF. CDR3 sequence (DNA): TGCAGTGCTAGAGAATATGGGGAGGCCCACCAAGAGACCCAGTACTTC.

This clonotype was picked up one time. V is TRBV12-3 or TRBV12-4 and J is TRBJ2-3, with TRBD1 matching over 7 bases. V lost 3 bases and J lost 6; bases outside the gene matches: 6. The CDR3 consists of 14 residues. This CDR3 is CASSLDRTWDTQYF. CDR3 nucleotides: TGTGCCAGCAGTTTGGACAGGACTTGGGATACGCAGTATTTT.

The chain combines TRBV10-3 with TRBJ1-5; TRBD1 matches at 7 bases. This CDR3 has 12 residues. Per the germline V gene, CDR1 is ENHRY and CDR2 is SYGVKD. The V and J ends lost 8 bases and 4 bases, in that order; junction bases with no gene match: 2. Here the CDR3 DNA reads TGTGCCATCGGGACAGATAATCAGCCCCAGCATTTT. This sequence encodes CAIGTDNQPQHF.

The chain uses TRBV7-2 and TRBJ2-3, with 7 bases identical to TRBD1. CDR3 length: 18 residues. CDR1 is SGHTA, CDR2 FQGNSA, per germline. After removal of 5 bases from V and 3 bases from J, the junction contained 17 bases not matched to a gene. The CDR3 nucleotides are TGTGCCAGCAGCCCCCGGTCCGGGACAGTGGGGATGACAGATACGCAGTATTTT. It encodes CASSPRSGTVGMTDTQYF.

The chain uses TRBV6-1 and TRBJ2-5; the match to TRBD2 covers 9 bases. V lost 6 bases to trimming and J lost 3 bases; unmatched junction nucleotides: 11. Per the germline V gene, CDR1 is MNHNS and CDR2 is SASEGT. This CDR3 region has 16 residues. The CDR3 region is CASSRTPGTSKETQYF. In nucleotides, the CDR3 is TGTGCCAGCAGCCGAACGCCCGGGACTAGCAAAGAGACCCAGTACTTC.

The V call is TRBV7-9, the J call TRBJ1-2; D is uncertain. V shed 6 bases and J shed 7 bases, with 12 bases lying between them. The CDR3 is made up of 12 amino acids. Germline-derived CDR1 and CDR2 are SEHNR and FQNEAQ (reference sequence). In DNA, the CDR3 is TGTGCCAGCAGTCCCCCCTACGGTGGCTACACCTTC. Protein product: CASSPPYGGYTF.

Ten or more counts support this clonotype. The V and J genes are TRBV20-1 and TRBJ1-1, with unresolved D. The germline V gene encodes CDR1 DFQATT and CDR2 SNEGSKA (reference sequence). The V and J ends lost 4 bases and 5 bases respectively, with 11 bases between them. The length of the CDR3 is 12 residues. CDR3 nucleotide sequence: TGCAGTGCTACCCGGACGGAGACTGAAGCTTTCTTT. Its translation is CSATRTETEAFF.

This clonotype was counted ten times or more. This rearrangement joins TRBV28 to TRBJ1-5; tentatively, D is TRBD1 (5 bases). Trimming removed 3 bases at V and 6 bases at J, with 12 bases between. This CDR3 region has 14 residues. The germline CDR1 and CDR2 sequences are MDHEN and SYDVKM. The CDR3 bases are TGTGCCAGCAGTTTTGACGGGGGTGGTCAGCCCCAGCATTTT. Its translation: CASSFDGGGQPQHF. Filled out from reference TRBV28 and TRBJ1-5, the complete variable domain reads DVKVTQSSRYLVKRTGEKVFLECVQDMDHENMFWYRQDPGLGLRLIYFSYDVKMKEKGDIPEGYSVSREKKERFSLILESASTNQTSMYLCASSFDGGGQPQHFGDGTRLSIL.